A single sample gave rise to the 27 T cell receptor beta chains below, sequenced in a study of human T cells and chemical hapten exposure. Someone pulled total RNA out of unfractionated whole blood. Each cDNA molecule in the library carried unique molecular identifiers. TCRdb re-called the reads with MiXCR, one entry per CDR3 protein. This table has 120,000 or so distinct CDR3 sequences, about 7.7% appearing once. The source material was whole blood. These receptor sequences come from a human donor in good health. Some clones in this sample may be carry-over from other donors' samples.

This clonotype appeared many times. The chain uses TRBV20-1 and TRBJ2-7; 7 bases fit TRBD2. Germline CDR1 reads DFQATT; CDR2 reads SNEGSKA (reference sequence). The CDR3 has 14 residues. With 3 bases clipped from V and 3 bases from J, the junction kept 8 bases outside the gene matches. In DNA, the CDR3 is TGCAGTGCTAGGGCGGGGGACCAGAACTACGAGCAGTACTTC. Encoded protein: CSARAGDQNYEQYF.

The rearrangement uses TRBV3-1 and TRBJ2-7, with D possibly TRBD2 on 5 matching bases. Germline V gene sequence: CDR1 LGHDT, CDR2 YNNKEL (reference sequence). The CDR3 runs to 15 residues. V gave up 1 base and J gave up 1 base, with 11 bases separating them. The CDR3 spells CASSQGGSTSYEQYF. CDR3 sequence (DNA): TGTGCCAGCAGCCAAGGAGGGTCCACTTCCTACGAGCAGTACTTC.

This clonotype was counted between two and nine times. The gene calls are TRBV6-1 and TRBJ2-5; 11 bases map to TRBD1. This CDR3 has 16 amino acids. Trimming removed 4 bases from V and 1 base from J; junction bases left unmatched: 5. Germline CDR1 and CDR2: MNHNS and SASEGT. The CDR3 sequence is CASSARDRGFQETQYF. CDR3 DNA sequence: TGTGCCAGCAGTGCAAGGGACAGGGGGTTCCAAGAGACCCAGTACTTC.

This clonotype was counted ten times or more. The rearrangement uses TRBV29-1 and TRBJ1-2, with unresolved D. CDR1 and CDR2 (germline): SQVTM, ANQGSEA. This CDR3 comprises 14 residues. V dropped 7 bases and J dropped 0 bases, with 15 bases sitting between them. For the CDR3, the DNA is TGCAGCGCTCCTGATGAGCCTACTAACTATGGCTACACCTTC. Its translation is CSAPDEPTNYGYTF. The full variable domain, rest sourced from reference TRBV29-1 and TRBJ1-2, is SAVISQKPSRDICQRGTSLTIQCQVDSQVTMMFWYRQQPGQSLTLIATANQGSEATYESGFVIDKFPISRPNLTFSTLTVSNMSPEDSSIYLCSAPDEPTNYGYTFGSGTRLTVV.

This clonotype was observed at least ten times. The chain combines TRBV29-1 with TRBJ2-5; 11 bases fit TRBD2. Germline CDR1 is SQVTM and CDR2 is ANQGSEA. This CDR3 region has 16 residues. After removal of 1 base from V and 5 bases from J, the junction contained 9 bases not matched to a gene. CDR3 sequence: CSVEGELAGAPETQYF. The CDR3 DNA reads TGCAGCGTTGAAGGGGAACTAGCGGGAGCCCCGGAGACCCAGTACTTC.

This clonotype occurred many times. This chain links TRBV5-6 with TRBJ1-1; D might be TRBD1 (6 bases). Germline CDR1 and CDR2: SGHDT and YYEEEE. The length of the CDR3 is 14 residues. Trimming removed 4 bases at V and 1 base at J, with 11 bases between. The CDR3 loop reads CASSPGTSNTEAFF. In DNA, the CDR3 is TGTGCCAGCAGCCCCGGGACATCGAACACTGAAGCTTTCTTT.

The chain links TRBV6-5 to TRBJ2-5; D unresolved. There are 13 residues in the CDR3. In germline, CDR1 is MNHEY, CDR2 SVGAGI. V lost 0 bases and J lost 4, with 6 bases in between. The CDR3 region is CASSYSPGETQYF. CDR3 bases: TGTGCCAGCAGTTACTCGCCTGGAGAGACCCAGTACTTC.

This rearrangement joins TRBV29-1 to TRBJ2-3; possibly TRBD1 or TRBD2 for D (5 bases each). V lost 1 base to trimming and J lost 6 bases, with 11 bases between them. This CDR3 region has 13 residues. Germline assignment: CDR1 SQVTM and CDR2 ANQGSEA. Here the CDR3 reads CSVEGDEGDTQYF. For the CDR3, the DNA is TGCAGCGTTGAAGGCGACGAGGGGGATACGCAGTATTTT.

This chain connects TRBV28 to TRBJ2-1; D call uncertain. Germline V gene sequence: CDR1 MDHEN, CDR2 SYDVKM. Trimming left V 8 bases short and J 8 bases short, with 19 bases between. This CDR3 is built from 14 residues. In DNA form, the CDR3 reads TGTGCCAGCCGCTATGGGTCTGGTTTCGATGAGCAGTTCTTC. Translating it yields CASRYGSGFDEQFF.

This sequence joins TRBV7-2 and TRBJ2-7, with D possibly being TRBD1 (6 bases). Trimming removed 4 bases at V and 2 bases at J, with 15 bases between. There are 15 residues in the CDR3. Germline CDR1 reads SGHTA; CDR2 reads FQGNSA. This chain's CDR3 is CASSSPRTATYEQYF. The CDR3 DNA reads TGTGCCAGCAGCTCCCCCCGGACAGCGACCTACGAGCAGTACTTC.

This clonotype was observed a few times. The chain carries TRBV10-3 and TRBJ1-5; D possibly corresponds to TRBD1 (6 bases). CDR1 and CDR2 from the germline V gene are ENHRY and SYGVKD. The CDR3 contains 17 residues. V lost 0 bases to trimming and J lost 4 bases, with 16 bases between them. The CDR3 sequence is CAISESWQGSFNQPQHF. DNA of the CDR3: TGTGCCATCAGTGAGTCCTGGCAGGGGTCATTTAATCAGCCCCAGCATTTT.

This rearrangement joins TRBV3-1 to TRBJ2-7, with D hard to call. The V gene lost 2 bases and the J gene lost 2 bases, with 7 bases spanning the gap. Germline V gene lookup returns CDR1 LGHDT and CDR2 YNNKEL (reference sequence). This CDR3 contains 13 residues. The CDR3 nucleotides read TGTGCCAGCAGCCAAATATCAACCTACGAGCAGTACTTC. It specifies CASSQISTYEQYF.

This clonotype was recorded at least ten times. This sequence joins TRBV20-1 and TRBJ1-5; TRBD1 might be the D (5 bases). Per germline, CDR1 DFQATT and CDR2 SNEGSKA (reference sequence). The CDR3 is 16 amino acids. V dropped 0 bases and J dropped 0 bases, with 12 bases sitting between them. CDR3: CSAREARAFSNQPQHF. The CDR3 DNA reads TGCAGTGCTAGAGAGGCCAGGGCGTTTAGCAATCAGCCCCAGCATTTT.

This clonotype was observed a handful of times. This chain's CDR3 is CASNSGGDSYNEQFF. CDR3 DNA sequence: TGTGCCAGCAATTCGGGAGGGGATTCGTACAATGAGCAGTTCTTC. V usage is TRBV27 and J usage is TRBJ2-1, with 8 bases matching TRBD2. V lost 7 bases to trimming and J lost 4 bases; unmatched junction nucleotides: 9. This CDR3 spans 15 amino acids. Germline V CDR1 and CDR2: MNHEY, SMNVEV (reference sequence).

This clonotype is a singleton in its sample. The chain combines TRBV5-1 with TRBJ2-4, with unresolved D. The germline gives CDR1 SGHRS, CDR2 YFSETQ. CDR3 length: 16 amino acids. V was trimmed by 0 bases and J by 5 bases, leaving 15 bases between them. The CDR3 DNA reads TGCGCCAGCAGCTTGGGCCCTGGCAGCAAACAAAACATTCAGTACTTC. Translating gives CASSLGPGSKQNIQYF.

The V and J genes are TRBV5-1 and TRBJ2-3; 15 bases align to TRBD2. Losses at the gene ends were 4 bases for V and 3 bases for J; bases not matched to a gene: 9. The CDR3 consists of 18 residues. CDR1 is SGHRS, CDR2 YFSETQ, per germline. The CDR3 protein is CASSPGTSGRRGTDTQYF. The CDR3 DNA sequence: TGCGCCAGCAGCCCCGGGACTAGCGGGAGGAGAGGGACAGATACGCAGTATTTT.

J is TRBJ2-3 and V is TRBV5-1; D possibly uses TRBD1 or TRBD2 (5 bases each). The germline CDR1 and CDR2 sequences are SGHRS and YFSETQ. The ends were cut back, 4 bases at V and 2 bases at J, with 11 bases in the middle. The CDR3 is made up of 14 amino acids. The CDR3 loop is CASSPGPSTDTQYF. CDR3 nucleotide sequence: TGCGCCAGCAGCCCGGGACCCTCCACAGATACGCAGTATTTT.

This clonotype came up many times. This chain's CDR3 is CASSLRDTVYGYTF. The CDR3, as DNA: TGTGCCAGCAGCTTAAGGGACACCGTCTATGGCTACACCTTC. The V call is TRBV7-2, the J call TRBJ1-2, with D perhaps matching TRBD1 (6 bases). The CDR3 is 14 residues long. Germline V gene data show CDR1 as SGHTA and CDR2 as FQGNSA. V was shortened by 2 bases and J by 4 bases, with 11 bases between the two germline ends.

This rearrangement joins TRBV19 to TRBJ2-3; D gene ambiguous. With 7 bases removed from V and 4 bases from J, the gap between germline ends came to 9 bases. Per the germline V gene, CDR1 is LNHDA and CDR2 is SQIVND (reference sequence). CDR3 size: 12 residues. The CDR3 DNA follows: TGTGCCAGTATCAGGTTTTCAGATACGCAGTATTTT. The encoded protein is CASIRFSDTQYF.

The rearrangement uses TRBV29-1 and TRBJ2-3; either TRBD1 or TRBD2 may supply D (5 bases each). CDR3 length: 14 residues. The V end lost 7 bases, the J end lost 0 bases, and 14 bases lay between the germline ends. Germline CDR1 SQVTM, CDR2 ANQGSEA. The CDR3 nucleotides are TGCAGCGCGGCCGGGACCAGAAGCACAGATACGCAGTATTTT. It yields the protein CSAAGTRSTDTQYF.

This clonotype was found many times. The chain combines TRBV6-5 with TRBJ2-3; 8 bases align to TRBD2. Per the germline V gene, CDR1 is MNHEY and CDR2 is SVGAGI. This CDR3 has 13 residues. The V segment lost 10 bases and the J segment 5 bases; nucleotides outside the gene matches: 8. The CDR3 bases are TGTGCCACCTCACCGGGGGGGCAAGATACGCAGTATTTT. Its translation is CATSPGGQDTQYF.

This clonotype was found a few times. The chain recombines TRBV20-1 with TRBJ2-5; 8 positions agree with TRBD1. This CDR3 has 13 amino acids. V lost 5 bases and J lost 5; bases outside the gene matches: 7. Germline assignment: CDR1 DFQATT and CDR2 SNEGSKA (reference sequence). CDR3 loop: CSASQGAGETQYF. The CDR3 DNA follows: TGCAGTGCTTCCCAGGGGGCCGGCGAGACCCAGTACTTC.

This chain links TRBV29-1 with TRBJ2-3; D may be TRBD2 (5 bases). V lost 6 bases, J lost 4 bases, and 17 bases lay in between. The germline CDR1 and CDR2 sequences are SQVTM and ANQGSEA. There are 14 residues in the CDR3. The CDR3 region has the DNA TGCAGCGTGCGGGCCGTGGGTCCCGCAGATACGCAGTATTTT. Translating it yields CSVRAVGPADTQYF.

This clonotype has ten or more counts. This rearrangement joins TRBV6-1 to TRBJ1-1; weak D call: TRBD1 (5 bases). Per the germline V gene, CDR1 is MNHNS and CDR2 is SASEGT. Trimming took 4 bases from V and 1 from J, leaving 10 bases between them. The CDR3 spans 14 residues. The CDR3 DNA is TGTGCCAGCAGTGTCGGGGCCGCGAACACTGAAGCTTTCTTT. This gives the protein CASSVGAANTEAFF.

This chain connects TRBV4-3 to TRBJ2-3, with D possibly being TRBD2 (5 bases). Germline loops: CDR1 LGHNA, CDR2 YSLEER. There are 15 residues in the CDR3. Trimming took 3 bases from V and 6 from J, leaving 16 bases between them. CDR3 loop: CASSQESQTGDTQYF. As DNA, the CDR3 is TGCGCCAGCAGCCAGGAAAGCCAGACGGGGGATACGCAGTATTTT.

Concerning this clonotype: At one of its ends the junction is not consistent with the germline gene, which may arise from a read error. The CDR3 region is CASSYPLGTGGGFVLF. The CDR3 bases are TGTGCCAGCAGTTACCCGCTCGGGACAGGGGGAGGGTTCGTGCTCTTC. The genes are TRBV6-6 and TRBJ2-1; 11 bases are a match to TRBD1. The CDR3 length is 16 residues. The germline CDR1 and CDR2 sequences are MNHNY and SVGAGI (reference sequence).

The table lists this clonotype with a count of one. The rearrangement joins TRBV20-1 to TRBJ1-1; tentative D call: TRBD1 (6 bases). The V end lost 5 bases, the J end lost 3 bases, and 16 bases lay between the germline ends. CDR3 length: 14 residues. From germline, CDR1 is DFQATT and CDR2 SNEGSKA (reference sequence). The chain's CDR3 is CSALRGGAHTEAFF. DNA of the CDR3: TGCAGTGCTTTGAGGGGGGGGGCCCACACTGAAGCTTTCTTT.